A single sample gave rise to the 2 T cell receptor beta chains below, sequenced in a study of CD8 T cells in ankylosing spondylitis. These receptors have no identified antigens. Notes on the study in general: Seemingly characteristic of ankylosing spondylitis blood was a TCR beta motif consisting of 7 or 8 highly homologous variants.

MiXCR was run by TCRdb on the 5' RACE reads, yielding one entry per CDR3 protein. The sample holds about 500,000 distinct CDR3 sequences, about an eighth seen once. Sequenced material: blood, either unsorted or a sorted T cell fraction (not recorded which). The receptors come from a male donor with ankylosing spondylitis.

Ten or more counts support this clonotype. The CDR3 bases are TGCGCCAGCAGCTCCCTGGGATCGCAAGAGACCCAGTACTTC. It specifies CASSSLGSQETQYF. V usage is TRBV5-1 and J usage is TRBJ2-5; D is unclear. V was pared by 3 bases and J by 2 bases, with 11 bases between. The CDR3 has 14 residues. CDR1 and CDR2 from the germline V gene are SGHRS and YFSETQ.

The chain carries TRBV10-3 and TRBJ1-4; D remains unclear. CDR3 size: 11 residues. V lost 3 bases, J lost 7 bases, and 3 bases lay in between. CDR1 is ENHRY and CDR2 is SYGVKD in the germline V gene. In DNA, the CDR3 is TGTGCCATCAGTGATGGTGAAAAACTGTTTTTT. This encodes CAISDGEKLFF.